Listed here are 15 T cell receptor beta chains from one sample, sequenced in a study of T-cell reconstitution after alpha-beta-depleted transplantation in children. Unique molecular identifiers were used in preparing the TCRbeta library. TCRdb processed the PCR reads anew with MiXCR; each CDR3 protein has one entry. Counted here are about 350,000 distinct CDR3 sequences, about an eighth occurring once; the ten biggest clones make up about 4.5%. The sequencing used PBMCs, collected from the stem cell graft. These receptors were obtained from a human donor who donated a stem cell graft to a child with Fanconi anemia.

This clonotype was found a few times. The rearrangement joins TRBV15 to TRBJ2-3; 13 nucleotides agree with TRBD2. The trim removed 0 bases at V and 7 bases at J, leaving 4 bases unmatched. CDR3 length: 16 amino acids. The germline V gene encodes CDR1 LNHNV and CDR2 YYDKDF (reference sequence). The CDR3 bases are TGTGCCACCAGCAGAGAAGGACTAGCGGGGGCCTATACGCAGTATTTT. Its translation is CATSREGLAGAYTQYF.

This clonotype has ten or more counts. The chain uses TRBV28 and TRBJ2-3; tentatively, D is TRBD1 or TRBD2 (5 bases each). The CDR3 length is 13 residues. V dropped 5 bases and J dropped 0 bases, with 6 bases sitting between them. The germline V gene encodes CDR1 MDHEN and CDR2 SYDVKM. The CDR3 region has the DNA TGTGCCAGCAGTGGGGACAGCACAGATACGCAGTATTTT. It encodes CASSGDSTDTQYF.

The chain combines TRBV6-4 with TRBJ2-7; D tentatively reads TRBD1 or TRBD2 (5 bases each). CDR1 is MRHNA and CDR2 is SNTAGT in the germline V gene. The V and J ends lost 4 bases and 7 bases respectively, with 17 bases between them. The CDR3 consists of 14 residues. The DNA of the CDR3 is TGTGCCAGCAGTGTATCAGGGATCTCGGGAGAGCAGTACGTC. Its translation is CASSVSGISGEQYV.

The CDR3 loop is CASSEPSTGNYGYTF. CDR3 in DNA: TGCGCCAGCAGTGAGCCTTCTACGGGGAACTATGGCTACACCTTC. The rearrangement uses TRBV10-2 and TRBJ1-2; D unclear. CDR3 length equals 15 residues. V dropped 2 bases and J dropped 2 bases, with 12 bases sitting between them. CDR1 and CDR2 from the germline V gene are WSHSY and SAAADI.

In this sample, this clonotype turned up a few times. CDR3 sequence reads: CASKPSGRINEKLFF. As DNA, the CDR3 is TGTGCCAGCAAACCATCTGGGCGGATTAATGAAAAACTGTTTTTT. J is TRBJ1-4 and V is TRBV6-2 or TRBV6-3; no clear D. The ends were cut back, 7 bases at V and 4 bases at J, with 16 bases in the middle. Germline loops: CDR1 MNHEY, CDR2 SVGEGT. The CDR3 covers 15 residues.

This clonotype has only a few counts. This rearrangement joins TRBV5-1 to TRBJ1-1, with D possibly matching TRBD1 (5 bases). Looked up from germline, CDR1 is SGHRS and CDR2 is YFSETQ. The CDR3 length is 17 residues. The germline V and J ends were trimmed by 3 bases and 3 bases, with 21 bases remaining between them. The CDR3 nucleotides read TGCGCCAGCAGCTCGACACACCGGAGACAGCGAGACACTGAAGCTTTCTTT. Translating gives CASSSTHRRQRDTEAFF.

The genes are TRBV11-2 and TRBJ2-5; tentatively, D is TRBD2 (5 bases). Germline assignment: CDR1 SGHAT and CDR2 FQNNGV. The length of the CDR3 is 17 residues. Trimming took off 6 bases at V and 5 bases at J, with 25 bases between the two ends. DNA of the CDR3: TGTGCCAGCAGGGAGAACGGGGTCGGACGCCTCAGTGAGACCCAGTACTTC. Translated: CASRENGVGRLSETQYF.

This clonotype was found once. This chain connects TRBV29-1 to TRBJ2-1; D gene unclear. V was cut by 2 bases and J by 5 bases, with 7 bases left in between. The CDR3 is made up of 12 amino acids. Germline V lookup: CDR1 SQVTM, CDR2 ANQGSEA. This CDR3 reads CSVETFNNEQFF. The CDR3 DNA sequence: TGCAGCGTTGAAACCTTTAACAATGAGCAGTTCTTC.

The chain links TRBV7-8 to TRBJ1-2; D ambiguous. The CDR3 extends over 14 amino acids. Germline CDR1 and CDR2: SGHVS and FQNEAQ. V lost 1 base to trimming and J lost 0 bases, with 6 bases between them. The CDR3 DNA is TGTGCCAGCAGCTTAGGTCATTCTAACTATGGCTACACCTTC. Its protein product is CASSLGHSNYGYTF. The full variable domain, its missing parts supplied by reference TRBV7-8 and TRBJ1-2, is GAGVSQSPRYKVAKRGQDVALRCDPISGHVSLFWYQQALGQGPEFLTYFQNEAQLDKSGLPSDRFFAERPEGSVSTLKIQRTQQEDSAVYLCASSLGHSNYGYTFGSGTRLTVV.

The chain is built from TRBV20-1 and TRBJ1-5, with TRBD1 as a possible D gene (5 bases). From germline, CDR1 is DFQATT and CDR2 SNEGSKA (reference sequence). Trimming cost V 5 bases and J 0 bases, with 11 bases left between them. This CDR3 contains 14 residues. CDR3 sequence (DNA): TGCAGTGCTGGGGGAGGGTATAGCAATCAGCCCCAGCATTTT. It codes for CSAGGGYSNQPQHF.

This sequence joins TRBV9 and TRBJ1-1; D unclear. CDR1 SGDLS and CDR2 YYNGEE come from the germline V gene. This CDR3 spans 13 amino acids. V dropped 0 bases and J dropped 5 bases, with 8 bases sitting between them. The CDR3 DNA reads TGTGCCAGCAGCGTAGGAGGCCTGACTGAAGCTTTCTTT. It is translated as CASSVGGLTEAFF.

This chain links TRBV27 with TRBJ2-3, with a weak D call TRBD2 (5 bases). This CDR3 region has 17 residues. The germline V gene encodes CDR1 MNHEY and CDR2 SMNVEV (reference sequence). Trimming took off 2 bases at V and 5 bases at J, with 20 bases between the two ends. CDR3 sequence reads: CASSLKGPDPREDTQYF. The CDR3 DNA sequence: TGTGCCAGCAGTTTAAAGGGCCCGGACCCCCGGGAAGATACGCAGTATTTT.

The rearrangement joins TRBV5-1 to TRBJ1-1; unclear D gene. The CDR3 loop spans 15 amino acids. V was pared by 0 bases and J by 1 base, with 10 bases between. Germline CDR1 is SGHRS and CDR2 is YFSETQ. The CDR3 DNA reads TGCGCCAGCAGCTTGGACCCTAACAGGAACACTGAAGCTTTCTTT. It codes for CASSLDPNRNTEAFF.

Only a few counts were recorded for this clonotype. The chain uses TRBV7-9 and TRBJ1-1; D is perhaps TRBD1 (5 bases). The CDR3 sequence is 16 residues long. Trimming pared 5 bases from V and 1 base from J, leaving 17 bases between. CDR1 and CDR2 from the germline V gene are SEHNR and FQNEAQ (reference sequence). The CDR3 DNA is TGTGCCAGCAGCCTAGGGGAAGGACCTTGGAACACTGAAGCTTTCTTT. It specifies CASSLGEGPWNTEAFF.

The V call is TRBV3-1, the J call TRBJ2-3, with TRBD2 identical over 9 bases. Trimming cost V 0 bases and J 2 bases; bases outside gene matches: 6. Germline V gene lookup returns CDR1 LGHDT and CDR2 YNNKEL (reference sequence). This CDR3 comprises 17 residues. The CDR3 DNA is TGTGCCAGCAGCCAAGATAGCGGGGGCCGCCACACAGATACGCAGTATTTT. Its protein is CASSQDSGGRHTDTQYF.